This TCR beta chain was captured in a study of OX40 agonist ivuxolimab in advanced cancers. On the study more broadly: Cohort: approximately 83% men, mean age around 61, aged about 23 to 80.

Study-wide findings and caveats: Circulating CD4+ and CD8+ T cells showed clonal expansion by week 6 at 0.1 to 3.0 mg/kg.

About this clone: Its antigen is not identified.

The CDR3 consists of 17 residues. In germline, CDR1 is SGHNT, CDR2 YYREEE (reference sequence). The J segment lost 3 bases and the V segment lost 4 bases, leaving 4 bases of the junction unmatched. The assay was immunoSEQ multiplex PCR, and TCRdb's table has in-frame clones only and misses some. The data show some 30,000 clones, 84% seen once. The sequencing here drew on CD4+ or CD8+ T cells sorted from blood, taken in a trial of the OX40 agonist ivuxolimab. This clonotype was sampled from an adult with an advanced solid tumor such as melanoma, head and neck, liver or kidney cancer. This chain links TRBV5-4 with TRBJ2-1, with TRBD2 matching over 16 bases. DNA for the CDR3: TGTGCCAGCAGCCCGGGACTAGCGGGGGGGGGCTACAATGAGCAGTTCTTC. It specifies CASSPGLAGGGYNEQFF. The complete variable domain, with remaining parts taken from reference TRBV5-4 and TRBJ2-1, reads ETGVTQSPTHLIKTRGQQVTLRCSSQSGHNTVSWYQQALGQGPQFIFQYYREEENGRGNFPPRFSGLQFPNYSSELNVNALELDDSALYLCASSPGLAGGGYNEQFFGPGTRLTVL.